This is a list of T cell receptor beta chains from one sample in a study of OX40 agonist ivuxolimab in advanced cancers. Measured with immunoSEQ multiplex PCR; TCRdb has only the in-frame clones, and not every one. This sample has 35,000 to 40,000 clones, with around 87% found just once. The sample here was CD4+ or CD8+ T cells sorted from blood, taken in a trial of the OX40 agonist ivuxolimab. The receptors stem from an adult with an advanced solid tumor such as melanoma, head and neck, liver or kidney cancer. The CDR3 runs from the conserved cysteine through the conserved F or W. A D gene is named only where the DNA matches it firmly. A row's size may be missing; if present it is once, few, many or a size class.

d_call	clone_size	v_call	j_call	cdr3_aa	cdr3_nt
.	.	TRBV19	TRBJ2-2	CASSIGRVRELFF	TGTGCCAGTAGTATCGGTCGGGTTAGGGAGCTGTTTTTT
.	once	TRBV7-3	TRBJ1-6	CASSLDRAAPLHF	TGTGCCAGCAGCTTAGACCGGGCGGCACCCCTCCACTTT
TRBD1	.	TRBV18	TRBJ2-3	CASSPTTGAVGTDTQYF	TGTGCCAGCTCACCAACGACAGGGGCCGTCGGCACAGATACGCAGTATTTT
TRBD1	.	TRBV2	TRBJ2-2	CASSNLQGTGELFF	TGTGCCAGCAGTAATTTACAGGGGACCGGGGAGCTGTTTTTT
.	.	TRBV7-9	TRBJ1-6	CASSSAKRGPSSYNSPLHF	TGTGCCAGCAGCTCGGCGAAGAGGGGCCCTAGCTCCTATAATTCACCCCTCCACTTT
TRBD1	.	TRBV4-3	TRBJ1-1	CASSQDLGQGSTEAFF	TGCGCCAGCAGCCAAGATTTGGGACAGGGGAGCACTGAAGCTTTCTTT
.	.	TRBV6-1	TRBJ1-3	CASSSQYRGNTIYF	TGTGCCAGCAGTTCCCAGTACCGCGGAAACACCATATATTTT
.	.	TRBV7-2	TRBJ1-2	CASSLENLRTF	TGTGCCAGCAGCTTAGAAAACTTGCGCACCTTC
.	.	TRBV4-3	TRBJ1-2	CASSQDGHGYGYTF	TGCGCCAGCAGCCAAGACGGGCATGGCTATGGCTACACCTTC
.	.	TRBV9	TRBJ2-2	CASSVGNPGELFF	TGTGCCAGCAGCGTAGGGAATCCCGGGGAGCTGTTTTTT
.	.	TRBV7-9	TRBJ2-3	CASTEGGSTDTQYF	TGTGCCAGCACCGAGGGGGGAAGCACAGATACGCAGTATTTT
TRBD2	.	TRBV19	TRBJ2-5	CASGASGVGETQYF	TGTGCCAGTGGGGCTAGCGGGGTCGGAGAGACCCAGTACTTC
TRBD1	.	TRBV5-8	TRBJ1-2	CASTLNRDRGYTF	TGTGCCAGCACGTTGAACAGGGACAGGGGCTACACCTTC
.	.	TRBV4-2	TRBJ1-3	CASSQGGNTIYF	TGTGCCAGCAGCCAGGGTGGAAACACCATATATTTT
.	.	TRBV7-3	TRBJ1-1	CASSLNGAGGNTEAFF	TGTGCCAGCAGCTTAAACGGCGCGGGCGGTAACACTGAAGCTTTCTTT
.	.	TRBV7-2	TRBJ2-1	CASSSSLTIAPRAYNEQFF	TGTGCCAGCAGCTCCTCCCTAACTATAGCGCCGCGGGCCTACAATGAGCAGTTCTTC
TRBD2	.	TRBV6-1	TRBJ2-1	CASSEFLAGGLSYNEQFF	TGTGCCAGCAGTGAATTTCTAGCGGGGGGGCTCTCCTACAATGAGCAGTTCTTC
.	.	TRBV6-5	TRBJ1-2	CASSYRSGYGYTF	TGTGCCAGCAGTTACCGGTCGGGGTATGGCTACACCTTC
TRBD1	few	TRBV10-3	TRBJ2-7	CAISESTGSYEQYF	TGTGCCATCAGTGAGTCGACAGGGTCCTACGAGCAGTACTTC
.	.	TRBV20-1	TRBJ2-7	CSASRNKQYF	TGCAGTGCTAGTAGAAATAAGCAGTACTTC
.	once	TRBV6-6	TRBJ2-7	CASSRNGASPGDEQYF	TGTGCCAGCAGCCGCAACGGGGCTTCCCCAGGGGACGAGCAGTACTTC
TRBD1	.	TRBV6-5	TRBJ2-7	CASSSTTGGLYEQYF	TGTGCCAGCAGTTCCACTACAGGGGGCTTATACGAGCAGTACTTC
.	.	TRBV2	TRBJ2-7	CASSPIGYTYEQYF	TGTGCCAGCAGCCCGATCGGGTATACCTACGAGCAGTACTTC
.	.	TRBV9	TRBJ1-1	CASSVDLVDSEAFF	TGTGCCAGCAGCGTAGACCTTGTGGACAGCGAAGCTTTCTTT
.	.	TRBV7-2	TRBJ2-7	CASSTDRYSYEQYF	TGTGCCAGCAGCACGGACAGATACTCCTACGAGCAGTACTTC
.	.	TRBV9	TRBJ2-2	CASSVWENTGELFF	TGTGCCAGCAGCGTATGGGAGAACACCGGGGAGCTGTTTTTT
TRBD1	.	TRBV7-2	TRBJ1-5	CASSVGQGGYQPQHF	TGTGCCAGCAGCGTGGGACAGGGAGGGTATCAGCCCCAGCATTTT
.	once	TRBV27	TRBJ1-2	CASSLRQAGGYTF	TGTGCCAGCAGTTTAAGACAGGCAGGGGGCTACACCTTC